Below are 31 T cell receptor beta chains sequenced from a single sample in a study of CD4 T cells in relation to SARS-CoV-2 and coronaviruses (dated by TCRdb to about 2021). CD4+ T cells from unexposed donors were collected before the COVID-19 pandemic (2011-2018). After 10 to 11 days of culture, CD4+ T cells were isolated with the EasySep CD4+ T cell isolation kit. For these TCRs, the target antigens are not known. Receptor libraries were prepared by the immunoSEQ multiplex PCR assay. The table comes from immuneACCESS by way of TCRdb, which keeps in-frame sequences with V and J called. Part of the clones is missing from these tables; in studies checked, under half for an unresolved V gene and the rest for unknown reasons. The sample profile shows around 15,000 clones; around four fifths of them were found once. More than 40% of the sample is in the top ten clones. Sequenced: CD4+ T cells from PBMCs, cultured in vitro. These receptors came from a human donor in good health.

The V call is TRBV6-5, the J call TRBJ2-1; no clear D. The ends were cut back, 5 bases at V and 6 bases at J, with 11 bases in the middle. This CDR3 spans 13 amino acids. Germline CDR1 MNHEY, CDR2 SVGAGI. CDR3: CASSTLGVNEQFF. CDR3 nucleotides: TGTGCCAGCAGTACCCTTGGGGTCAATGAGCAGTTCTTC.

The chain uses TRBV19 and TRBJ1-5, with D uncertain. CDR1 LNHDA and CDR2 SQIVND come from the germline V gene (reference sequence). This CDR3 comprises 14 residues. V was trimmed by 8 bases and J by 3 bases, leaving 14 bases between them. For the CDR3, the DNA is TGTGCCAGTCAATTCTGGACGGACAATCAGCCCCAGCATTTT. This codes for CASQFWTDNQPQHF.

The chain recombines TRBV19 with TRBJ1-4, with D uncertain. V was clipped by 1 base and J by 0 bases, with 6 bases between them. This CDR3 contains 15 residues. Germline-derived CDR1 and CDR2 are LNHDA and SQIVND (reference sequence). The CDR3 region is CASSIGGTTNEKLFF. The DNA for the CDR3 is TGTGCCAGTAGTATAGGGGGTACAACTAATGAAAAACTGTTTTTT. The full variable domain, with the rest looked up from reference TRBV19 and TRBJ1-4, is DGGITQSPKYLFRKEGQNVTLSCEQNLNHDAMYWYRQDPGQGLRLIYYSQIVNDFQKGDIAEGYSVSREKKESFPLTVTSAQKNPTAFYLCASSIGGTTNEKLFFGSGTQLSVL.

V is TRBV7-8 and J is TRBJ2-5, with 9 bases matching TRBD1. This CDR3 has 16 amino acids. Looked up from germline, CDR1 is SGHVS and CDR2 is FQNEAQ. The junction had 14 bases not matched to a gene; V was cut back by 8 bases and J by 4 bases. CDR3 in amino acids: CASVKTPGQGRETQYF. CDR3 sequence (DNA): TGTGCCAGCGTAAAGACCCCGGGACAGGGACGAGAGACCCAGTACTTC.

This clone occurred a few times. This sequence joins TRBV15 and TRBJ2-1, with 8 bases identical to TRBD2. The CDR3 extends over 15 amino acids. J was trimmed by 4 bases and V by 5 bases; bases with no gene match: 7. CDR1 and CDR2 (germline): LNHNV, YYDKDF (reference sequence). CDR3 bases: TGTGCCACCAGCTGGAGCGGGGGCACATACAATGAGCAGTTCTTC. Amino acids: CATSWSGGTYNEQFF.

The table lists this clone with a few counts. This chain uses TRBV10-3 with TRBJ1-6, with TRBD1 identical over 7 bases. The CDR3 consists of 14 residues. The V segment lost 6 bases and the J segment 4 bases; nucleotides outside the gene matches: 3. Germline V lookup: CDR1 ENHRY, CDR2 SYGVKD. The CDR3 reads CAIRKGQYNSPLHF. The CDR3 region has the DNA TGTGCCATCAGGAAGGGACAGTATAATTCACCCCTCCACTTT.

This chain uses TRBV6-6 with TRBJ2-3; 9 bases line up with TRBD2. The CDR3 totals 15 residues. The V and J ends lost 10 bases and 4 bases, in that order; junction bases with no gene match: 12. Germline-derived CDR1 and CDR2 are MNHNY and SVGAGI (reference sequence). CDR3 nucleotide sequence: TGTGCCACCGCACACTGGACTAGCGAAGCAGATACGCAGTATTTT. This sequence encodes CATAHWTSEADTQYF.

A note on this clone: In the same sample, other DNA sequences code for this CDR3. J is TRBJ2-7 and V is TRBV10-3; TRBD2 aligns across 14 bases. This CDR3 spans 19 amino acids. Losses at the gene ends were 6 bases for V and 5 bases for J; bases not matched to a gene: 18. The germline CDR1 and CDR2 sequences are ENHRY and SYGVKD. The chain's CDR3 is CAISRLAGGPKDGFHEQYF. The CDR3 coding sequence is TGTGCCATCAGCCGACTAGCGGGAGGGCCTAAAGATGGTTTCCACGAGCAGTACTTC.

The chain joins TRBV7-8 to TRBJ2-1, with TRBD1 matching over 7 bases. In germline, CDR1 is SGHVS, CDR2 FQNEAQ. The length of the CDR3 is 20 residues. V trimming: 1 base; J trimming: 1 base; junction bases outside the gene matches: 16. In DNA, the CDR3 is TGTGCCAGCAGCTTAGAAGTTCGTTCAGCGAGACAGGGTTCCTACAATGAGCAGTTCTTC. Its protein is CASSLEVRSARQGSYNEQFF.

This clone showed up just once. The chain couples TRBV20-1 to TRBJ2-1, with D maybe TRBD2 (6 bases). V was shortened by 6 bases and J by 10 bases, with 13 bases between the two germline ends. The germline CDR1 and CDR2 sequences are DFQATT and SNEGSKA (reference sequence). This CDR3 is built from 11 residues. In DNA, the CDR3 is TGCAGTGCCATAGCTAGCGTCGAGCAGTTCTTC. It translates to CSAIASVEQFF.

V is TRBV30 and J is TRBJ2-2; D is perhaps TRBD2 (5 bases). The CDR3 sequence is 12 residues long. The germline CDR1 and CDR2 sequences are GTSNPN and SVGIG (reference sequence). V shed 3 bases and J shed 6 bases, with 8 bases lying between them. The CDR3 protein is CAWSGIAGELFF. The CDR3 DNA follows: TGTGCCTGGAGCGGGATCGCCGGGGAGCTGTTTTTT.

The V and J genes are TRBV18 and TRBJ2-1; maybe TRBD2 (6 bases). This CDR3 is built from 15 residues. CDR1 and CDR2 from the germline V gene are KGHSH and LQKENI. Trimming cost V 4 bases and J 1 base, with 11 bases left between them. The CDR3 DNA follows: TGTGCCAGCTCACGTGTAGCGGATTCCTACAATGAGCAGTTCTTC. As protein: CASSRVADSYNEQFF. Full variable domain (remainder filled in from reference TRBV18 and TRBJ2-1): NAGVMQNPRHLVRRRGQEARLRCSPMKGHSHVYWYRQLPEEGLKFMVYLQKENIIDESGMPKERFSAEFPKEGPSILRIQQVVRGDSAAYFCASSRVADSYNEQFFGPGTRLTVL.

This chain uses TRBV3-1 (or the pseudogene TRBV3-2) with TRBJ2-7; D perhaps matches TRBD2 (6 bases). The CDR3 length is 14 residues. In germline, CDR1 is LGHDT, CDR2 YNNKEL (reference sequence). V was trimmed by 2 bases and J by 0 bases, leaving 8 bases between them. Here the CDR3 reads CASSQRGSSYEQYF. CDR3 DNA sequence: TGTGCCAGCAGCCAACGGGGGAGCTCCTACGAGCAGTACTTC.

This clone occurred a few times. This chain joins TRBV10-3 and TRBJ1-4, with 8 bases lining up with TRBD1. Germline CDR1 ENHRY, CDR2 SYGVKD. Trimming removed 4 bases from V and 9 bases from J; junction bases left unmatched: 10. This CDR3 spans 15 amino acids. CDR3 in amino acids: CAISVAGGELKKLFF. The CDR3 bases are TGTGCCATCAGTGTCGCAGGGGGCGAATTGAAAAAACTGTTTTTT.

This chain connects TRBV21-1 to TRBJ2-7; the D call of TRBD1 is as the table states it, not checked on the DNA. TRBV21-1 is assigned pseudogene status. The CDR3 is 13 residues long. The CDR3 sequence: CASSTTGVYEQYF. CDR3 nucleotides: TGTGCCAGCAGCACGACAGGGGTGTACGAGCAGTACTTC.

The chain uses TRBV2 and TRBJ2-2, with 7 positions matching TRBD2. The CDR3 has 14 residues. V shed 7 bases and J 2 bases; nucleotides not matched to a gene: 4. CDR1 is SNHLY and CDR2 is FYNNEI in the germline V gene. This CDR3 reads CASMAGVNTGELFF. The DNA of the CDR3 is TGTGCCAGCATGGCGGGAGTTAACACCGGGGAGCTGTTTTTT.

The chain joins TRBV19 to TRBJ1-5; TRBD1 matches 9 bases. V was pared by 5 bases and J by 4 bases, with 3 bases of the junction left unmatched. CDR3 length equals 14 residues. The germline CDR1 and CDR2 sequences are LNHDA and SQIVND (reference sequence). The CDR3 protein is CASSPGQGNQPQHF. In DNA, the CDR3 is TGTGCCAGTAGTCCCGGACAGGGGAATCAGCCCCAGCATTTT.

The J gene is TRBJ1-1, the V gene TRBV19, with 9 bases fitting TRBD1. Germline trimming cut 3 bases from V and 4 bases from J; bases unmatched to any gene: 3. Germline loops: CDR1 LNHDA, CDR2 SQIVND (reference sequence). This CDR3 is 14 amino acids long. The CDR3 nucleotides are TGTGCCAGTAGTATCGGGACAGGGCGCACTGAAGCTTTCTTT. Translated: CASSIGTGRTEAFF.

This clone has only one observation. V is TRBV18 and J is TRBJ2-5; possibly TRBD2 for D (6 bases). The CDR3 runs to 13 residues. V lost 0 bases, J lost 4 bases, and 6 bases lay in between. Germline lookup yields CDR1 KGHSH and CDR2 LQKENI. CDR3 in DNA: TGTGCCAGCTCACCACCGGAGGGAGAGACCCAGTACTTC. Translation: CASSPPEGETQYF.

V gene TRBV5-1 combines with J gene TRBJ1-4; the D gene is possibly TRBD1 (5 bases). The CDR3 length is 15 residues. Deletions cut 4 bases from V and 4 bases from J, with 14 bases between. Per germline, CDR1 SGHRS and CDR2 YFSETQ. The CDR3 reads CASSVSAGLNEKLFF. CDR3 sequence (DNA): TGCGCCAGCAGCGTGTCAGCAGGGCTTAATGAAAAACTGTTTTTT.

The chain carries TRBV18 and TRBJ1-5, with D uncertain. CDR1 is KGHSH, CDR2 LQKENI, per germline. This CDR3 has 13 residues. With 2 bases removed from V and 3 bases from J, the gap between germline ends came to 5 bases. CDR3 nucleotide sequence: TGTGCCAGCTCACCAGGGGTCAATCAGCCCCAGCATTTT. The encoded protein is CASSPGVNQPQHF.

CDR3 amino acids: CASSTGLGELFF. The CDR3 bases are TGTGCCAGCAGCACGGGATTGGGGGAGCTGTTTTTT. The V call is TRBV12-3 or TRBV12-4, the J call TRBJ2-2; D is perhaps TRBD2 (5 bases). The CDR3 extends over 12 amino acids. Trimming stripped 6 bases from V and 8 bases from J, with 10 bases between.

The chain has TRBV30 and TRBJ1-5, with 8 bases matching TRBD1. The CDR3 covers 15 residues. Germline V gene data show CDR1 as GTSNPN and CDR2 as SVGIG (reference sequence). V shed 0 bases, J shed 9 bases, and the junction held 10 bases outside the gene matches. CDR3 region: CAWSVGGQGPLPQHF. The CDR3 bases are TGTGCCTGGAGTGTAGGTGGACAGGGACCCCTGCCCCAGCATTTT. Full variable domain (rest looked up from reference TRBV30 and TRBJ1-5): SQTIHQWPATLVQPVGSPLSLECTVEGTSNPNLYWYRQAAGRGLQLLFYSVGIGQISSEVPQNLSASRPQDRQFILSSKKLLLSDSGFYLCAWSVGGQGPLPQHFGDGTRLSIL.

The rearrangement links TRBV2 to TRBJ2-1; D perhaps matches TRBD1 (6 bases). CDR1 is SNHLY and CDR2 is FYNNEI in the germline V gene. The CDR3 sequence is 12 residues long. Trimming shortened V by 6 bases and J by 9 bases, and 12 bases separated the two germline ends. The CDR3 spells CASRDSLGEQFF. In DNA form, the CDR3 reads TGTGCCAGCAGGGACAGCTTGGGTGAGCAGTTCTTC.

This clone appeared a few times. This chain links TRBV6-7 with TRBJ1-6; the D gene is possibly TRBD1 (6 bases). TRBV6-7 is marked as an open reading frame, function uncertain. Trimming took off 0 bases at V and 6 bases at J, with 12 bases between the two ends. This CDR3 has 16 amino acids. The CDR3 loop is CASSYSRGGLNSPLHF. CDR3 bases: TGTGCCAGCAGTTACTCCCGAGGGGGTCTTAATTCACCCCTCCACTTT.

This chain connects TRBV24-1 to TRBJ2-6; D may be TRBD1 (5 bases). V dropped 3 bases and J dropped 4 bases, with 24 bases sitting between them. Germline V gene lookup returns CDR1 KGHDR and CDR2 SFDVKD. The CDR3 runs to 20 residues. The CDR3 DNA is TGTGCCACCAGTGATCCCACCGCTACAGGAACTTCCTCCGGGGCCAACGTCCTGACTTTC. Translation: CATSDPTATGTSSGANVLTF.

This clone was seen once. The rearrangement links TRBV10-3 to TRBJ2-6; D is possibly TRBD1 or TRBD2 (5 bases each). V was clipped by 4 bases and J by 4 bases, with 17 bases between them. Germline CDR1 reads ENHRY; CDR2 reads SYGVKD. The CDR3 consists of 17 residues. In DNA, the CDR3 is TGTGCCATCAGTGGTCGGGGACCCACGACAGGGGCCAACGTCCTGACTTTC. Translating it yields CAISGRGPTTGANVLTF.

The chain links TRBV19 to TRBJ1-2, with D perhaps matching TRBD1 (6 bases). V shed 4 bases and J shed 7 bases, with 13 bases lying between them. CDR3 size: 13 residues. Germline CDR1 and CDR2: LNHDA and SQIVND (reference sequence). The CDR3 DNA sequence: TGTGCCAGTAGTAATACCGGACAGAGTGGCTACACCTTC. It specifies CASSNTGQSGYTF.

The chain uses TRBV7-3 and TRBJ2-1; D assignment may be TRBD1 or TRBD2 (6 bases each). Trimming took off 5 bases at V and 5 bases at J, with 10 bases between the two ends. This CDR3 comprises 13 residues. Germline assignment: CDR1 SGHTA and CDR2 FQGTGA. In DNA form, the CDR3 reads TGTGCCAGCAGCGGGGGGCTAGACAATGAGCAGTTCTTC. Amino acids: CASSGGLDNEQFF. Full variable domain (remainder filled in from reference TRBV7-3 and TRBJ2-1): GAGVSQTPSNKVTEKGKYVELRCDPISGHTALYWYRQSLGQGPEFLIYFQGTGAADDSGLPNDRFFAVRPEGSVSTLKIQRTERGDSAVYLCASSGGLDNEQFFGPGTRLTVL.

The genes are TRBV2 and TRBJ1-2, with TRBD1 identical over 8 bases. Germline values: CDR1 SNHLY, CDR2 FYNNEI. The V and J ends lost 7 bases and 2 bases, in that order; junction bases with no gene match: 6. This CDR3 contains 14 residues. The CDR3 DNA reads as TGTGCCAGCACTGGGCAGGGGGCGAACTATGGCTACACCTTC. This codes for CASTGQGANYGYTF.

This clone was detected only once. This chain joins TRBV19 and TRBJ2-2; 7 nucleotides match TRBD2. There are 13 residues in the CDR3. The V gene's germline CDR1 is LNHDA and CDR2 SQIVND (reference sequence). The V and J ends lost 7 bases and 6 bases, in that order; junction bases with no gene match: 5. The CDR3 sequence: CASIYAGAGELFF. CDR3 bases: TGTGCCAGTATATACGCGGGAGCCGGGGAGCTGTTTTTT.